Each of the 20 T cell receptor beta chains below was sequenced from the same sample in a study of shared clonotypes between healthy human individuals. Libraries were prepared by immunoSEQ multiplex PCR; TCRdb keeps only in-frame clonotypes and omits some of them. The sample shows 2 million to 2.5 million clones, 80% to 95% of them seen only once. Specimen: naive CD4+ T cells from PBMCs. The subset is: CD45RA+ positively selected. The origin of the receptors is a young man in good health. Some clones in this sample may be carry-over from other donors' samples.

The CDR3 sequence: CASSPDRGRRYEQYF. The CDR3 coding sequence is TGTGCCAGCAGCCCTGACAGGGGGCGCCGCTACGAGCAGTACTTC. V is TRBV7-9 and J is TRBJ2-7; 10 bases match TRBD1. The CDR3 loop spans 15 amino acids. Germline V gene lookup returns CDR1 SEHNR and CDR2 FQNEAQ (reference sequence). Trimming removed 5 bases from V and 3 bases from J; junction bases left unmatched: 7.

This sequence joins TRBV7-6 and TRBJ2-2; D not certain. The CDR3 runs 14 residues. Germline CDR1 is SGHVS and CDR2 is FNYEAQ. V was cut by 5 bases and J by 1 base, with 8 bases left in between. The CDR3 DNA is TGTGCCAGCAGCCGTCGCTGGAACACCGGGGAGCTGTTTTTT. Translating it yields CASSRRWNTGELFF.

The chain recombines TRBV6-1 with TRBJ1-1, with D unclear. The germline V gene has CDR1 MNHNS and CDR2 SASEGT. CDR3 size: 15 residues. V lost 5 bases and J lost 3, with 16 bases in between. The CDR3 DNA reads TGTGCCAGCAGTCCGCGGCGAAGGGTGGACACTGAAGCTTTCTTT. Residues: CASSPRRRVDTEAFF.

This chain uses TRBV5-1 with TRBJ2-1, with TRBD2 matching over 12 bases. Germline CDR1 is SGHRS and CDR2 is YFSETQ. The CDR3 runs 16 residues. The ends lost 4 bases at V and 7 bases at J; junction bases unmatched: 9. In nucleotides, the CDR3 is TGCGCCAGCAGCCTCACTAGCGGGAGGAATGGGAATGAGCAGTTCTTC. It is translated as CASSLTSGRNGNEQFF.

J is TRBJ2-1 and V is TRBV18, with 13 bases matching TRBD2. Germline CDR1 KGHSH, CDR2 LQKENI. Unmatched junction bases numbered 1, after V lost 1 base and J lost 4 bases. The CDR3 extends over 16 amino acids. CDR3 sequence: CASSPQGLAGYNEQFF. CDR3 nucleotide sequence: TGTGCCAGCTCACCACAGGGACTAGCGGGATACAATGAGCAGTTCTTC.

A word on this clone: The same CDR3 also results from other DNA sequences found in this sample. The chain uses TRBV28 and TRBJ1-5; TRBD1 matches 7 bases. Trimming at V came to 2 bases and at J to 5 bases, leaving 3 bases not matched to a gene. Per the germline V gene, CDR1 is MDHEN and CDR2 is SYDVKM. The CDR3 loop spans 14 amino acids. CDR3 in amino acids: CASSLRQGYQPQHF. The CDR3 DNA reads TGTGCCAGCAGTTTACGACAGGGCTATCAGCCCCAGCATTTT.

The CDR3 DNA reads TGTGCCAGCAGCTCAAGGCGGGGACTATACGAGCAGTACTTC. It codes for CASSSRRGLYEQYF. The V call is TRBV11-2, the J call TRBJ2-5, with 7 bases aligning to TRBD2. Gene TRBJ2-7 matches the end of the DNA better, so the J call may be wrong. CDR3 length: 14 residues. CDR1 and CDR2 (germline): SGHAT, FQNNGV.

The sample holds one count of this clone. The same CDR3 arises from other DNA sequences in this sample as well. The chain uses TRBV7-3 and TRBJ2-3; the D gene could be TRBD1 or TRBD2 (5 bases each). CDR1 and CDR2 (germline): SGHTA, FQGTGA. The CDR3 loop spans 13 amino acids. V was cut by 1 base and J by 6 bases, with 8 bases left in between. CDR3 amino acids: CASSLRGADTQYF. CDR3 nucleotide sequence: TGTGCCAGCAGCTTAAGAGGGGCCGATACGCAGTATTTT.

This chain joins TRBV7-9 and TRBJ2-3; D might be TRBD2 (6 bases). Germline CDR1 and CDR2: SEHNR and FQNEAQ (reference sequence). Trimming took off 5 bases at V and 0 bases at J, with 12 bases between the two ends. This CDR3 spans 15 amino acids. This chain's CDR3 is CASSQGLLSTDTQYF. The CDR3 nucleotides read TGTGCCAGCAGCCAGGGACTCCTTAGCACAGATACGCAGTATTTT.

This clone was counted a few times. The gene calls are TRBV20-1 and TRBJ1-1; D might be TRBD1 (5 bases). The CDR3 contains 11 residues. Trimming stripped 8 bases from V and 6 bases from J, with 13 bases between. From germline, CDR1 is DFQATT and CDR2 SNEGSKA (reference sequence). The CDR3 protein is CSRKRGPEAFF. As DNA, the CDR3 is TGCAGTCGCAAACGGGGCCCTGAAGCTTTCTTT.

This sequence joins TRBV9 and TRBJ1-5, with D unclear. V dropped 0 bases and J dropped 3 bases, with 7 bases sitting between them. The CDR3 is 14 amino acids. CDR1 is SGDLS and CDR2 is YYNGEE in the germline V gene. CDR3 loop: CASSVGGHNQPQHF. The CDR3 DNA is TGTGCCAGCAGCGTAGGGGGTCACAATCAGCCCCAGCATTTT. The full variable domain, in which reference TRBV9 and TRBJ1-5 provide the parts outside the CDR3, is DSGVTQTPKHLITATGQRVTLRCSPRSGDLSVYWYQQSLDQGLQFLIQYYNGEERAKGNILERFSAQQFPDLHSELNLSSLELGDSALYFCASSVGGHNQPQHFGDGTRLSIL.

The chain is built from TRBV5-1 and TRBJ2-5, with 13 bases that match TRBD2. The CDR3 consists of 17 residues. The germline gives CDR1 SGHRS, CDR2 YFSETQ. Unmatched junction bases numbered 6, after V lost 0 bases and J lost 4 bases. CDR3 nucleotide sequence: TGCGCCAGCAGCTTGGGGACTAGCGGGAGCTTCCCAGAGACCCAGTACTTC. This codes for CASSLGTSGSFPETQYF.

This chain links TRBV19 with TRBJ1-5; 10 nucleotides agree with TRBD1. The CDR3 runs to 15 residues. The ends lost 4 bases at V and 5 bases at J; junction bases unmatched: 5. Germline V gene data show CDR1 as LNHDA and CDR2 as SQIVND (reference sequence). The CDR3, as DNA: TGTGCCAGTAGTACCGACGGGACAGGGGATCAGCCCCAGCATTTT. Encoded protein: CASSTDGTGDQPQHF.

The chain links TRBV7-2 to TRBJ2-7; the match to TRBD2 covers 7 bases. Trimming removed 6 bases from V and 4 bases from J; junction bases left unmatched: 6. Germline V gives CDR1 SGHTA, CDR2 FQGNSA. The CDR3 consists of 13 residues. The CDR3 loop is CASSPRAGYEQYF. The CDR3 DNA follows: TGTGCCAGCAGTCCCCGAGCGGGATACGAGCAGTACTTC. The whole variable domain, filled in from reference TRBV7-2 and TRBJ2-7, reads GAGVSQSPSNKVTEKGKDVELRCDPISGHTALYWYRQSLGQGLEFLIYFQGNSAPDKSGLPSDRFSAERTGGSVSTLTIQRTQQEDSAVYLCASSPRAGYEQYFGPGTRLTVT.

The table lists this clone with a few counts. The rearrangement joins TRBV2 to TRBJ2-2, with 8 nucleotides matching TRBD1. With 0 bases clipped from V and 1 base from J, the junction kept 1 base outside the gene matches. The CDR3 loop spans 16 amino acids. CDR1 and CDR2 from the germline V gene are SNHLY and FYNNEI. The CDR3 region is CASSEAGTGNTGELFF. CDR3 nucleotide sequence: TGTGCCAGCAGTGAAGCCGGGACAGGGAACACCGGGGAGCTGTTTTTT.

This clone has just a few counts. The chain combines TRBV2 with TRBJ2-2; no clear D gene. CDR3 length equals 14 residues. V was shortened by 5 bases and J by 2 bases, with 9 bases between the two germline ends. Germline V lookup: CDR1 SNHLY, CDR2 FYNNEI. Written as DNA, the CDR3 is TGTGCCAGCAGTCAGGATATTAACACCGGGGAGCTGTTTTTT. Protein product: CASSQDINTGELFF.

The chain is built from TRBV28 and TRBJ2-7; D remains ambiguous. CDR1 and CDR2 from the germline V gene are MDHEN and SYDVKM. This CDR3 comprises 13 residues. V was clipped by 6 bases and J by 3 bases, with 12 bases between them. The CDR3: CASSLPVGYEQYF. In DNA form, the CDR3 reads TGTGCCAGCAGCCTCCCTGTAGGCTACGAGCAGTACTTC.

The V gene is TRBV7-3, the J gene TRBJ2-1; weak D call: TRBD1 (6 bases). Trimming cost V 5 bases and J 0 bases, with 14 bases left between them. The CDR3 runs 16 residues. Germline CDR1 SGHTA, CDR2 FQGTGA. The CDR3 DNA sequence: TGTGCCAGCAGCCCCGTAGGGACAAACTCCTACAATGAGCAGTTCTTC. Amino acids: CASSPVGTNSYNEQFF.

This sequence joins TRBV28 and TRBJ1-5; D is unclear. The CDR3 is made up of 15 amino acids. V was trimmed by 7 bases and J by 6 bases, leaving 19 bases between them. Germline assignment: CDR1 MDHEN and CDR2 SYDVKM. The CDR3 coding sequence is TGTGCCAGCACCCTCTCCGGAAGGATGGGTCAGCCCCAGCATTTT. This encodes CASTLSGRMGQPQHF.

The chain carries TRBV5-4 and TRBJ1-1; maybe TRBD1 (5 bases). CDR3 size: 14 residues. Germline CDR1 is SGHNT and CDR2 is YYREEE (reference sequence). The V end lost 1 base, the J end lost 5 bases, and 12 bases lay between the germline ends. CDR3 nucleotide sequence: TGTGCCAGCAGCTTGAGAGGGGCGAGGACTGAAGCTTTCTTT. Amino acid sequence: CASSLRGARTEAFF. The full variable domain, rest sourced from reference TRBV5-4 and TRBJ1-1, is ETGVTQSPTHLIKTRGQQVTLRCSSQSGHNTVSWYQQALGQGPQFIFQYYREEENGRGNFPPRFSGLQFPNYSSELNVNALELDDSALYLCASSLRGARTEAFFGQGTRLTVV.